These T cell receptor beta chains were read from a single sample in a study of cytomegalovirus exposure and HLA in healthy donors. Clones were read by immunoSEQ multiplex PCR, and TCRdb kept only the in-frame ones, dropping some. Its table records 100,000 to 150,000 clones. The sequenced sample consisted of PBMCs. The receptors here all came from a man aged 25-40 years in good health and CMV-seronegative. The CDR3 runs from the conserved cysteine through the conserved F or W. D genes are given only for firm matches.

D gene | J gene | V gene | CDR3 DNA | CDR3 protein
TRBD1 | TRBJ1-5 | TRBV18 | TGTGCCAGCTCACCTAATCAGGGGGAAGGTCAGCCCCAGCATTTT | CASSPNQGEGQPQHF
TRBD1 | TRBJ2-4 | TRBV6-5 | TGTGCCAGCAGAGACAGGGGTCGGGGCATTCAGTACTTC | CASRDRGRGIQYF
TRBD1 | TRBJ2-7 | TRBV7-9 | TGTGCCAGCAGCTTAGGCAGGGGGCATGGCGAGCAGTACTTC | CASSLGRGHGEQYF
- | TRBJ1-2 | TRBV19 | TGTGCCAGTTCACAGACCGGGAAGCCCCATTCCGGCTATGGCTACACCTTC | CASSQTGKPHSGYGYTF
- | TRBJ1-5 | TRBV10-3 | TGTGCCATCAGTGAGTCGACATATCAGCCCCAGCATTTT | CAISESTYQPQHF
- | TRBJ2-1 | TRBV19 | TGTGCCAGTAGTGGCGAGGGAAGCTCCTACAATGAGCAGTTCTTC | CASSGEGSSYNEQFF
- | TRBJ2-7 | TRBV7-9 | TGTGCCAGCAGCTCCCAGGGTCCGAGCTACGAGCAGTACTTC | CASSSQGPSYEQYF
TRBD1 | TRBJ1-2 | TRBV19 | TGTGCCAGTAGTAGTGTGGACAGGACGGTTTTCTATGGCTACACCTTC | CASSSVDRTVFYGYTF
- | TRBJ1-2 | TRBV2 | TGTGCCAGCAGGGGTCAGGTTCCTGGCTACACCTTC | CASRGQVPGYTF
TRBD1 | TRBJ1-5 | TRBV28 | TGTGCCAGCAGTTTATCCTGGGACAGGGAAAATAGAGCACAGCCCCAGCATTTT | CASSLSWDRENRAQPQHF
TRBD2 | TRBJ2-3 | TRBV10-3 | TGTGCCATCAGTGACCGCACTAGCGGGAGCACAGATACGCAGTATTTT | CAISDRTSGSTDTQYF
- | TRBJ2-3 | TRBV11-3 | TGTGCCAGCAGCCTTCGGACTTCCTCCGGGACAGATACGCAGTATTTT | CASSLRTSSGTDTQYF
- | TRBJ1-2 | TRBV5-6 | TGTGCCAGCAGGTCAACAGCTAACTATGGCTACACCTTC | CASRSTANYGYTF
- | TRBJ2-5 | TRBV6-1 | TGTGCCAGCAGTGAATCGGATCAGGGGACCCAGTACTTC | CASSESDQGTQYF
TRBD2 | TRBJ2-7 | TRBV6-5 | TGTGCCAGCAGTTACTCGGGACTAGCGGGAGCAGGGGAGCAGTACTTC | CASSYSGLAGAGEQYF
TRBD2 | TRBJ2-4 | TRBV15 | TGTGCCACCAGCAGGATTGGGGGGGTAAACATTCAGTACTTC | CATSRIGGVNIQYF
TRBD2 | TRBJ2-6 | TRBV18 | TGTGCCAGCTCACCACTCCCCCTCGGGGGGGCTCATGGGGCCAACGTCCTGACTTTC | CASSPLPLGGAHGANVLTF
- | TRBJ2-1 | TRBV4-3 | TGCGCCAGCAGCCAAGATCAGGGTGGTCTTGATGAGCAGTTCTTC | CASSQDQGGLDEQFF
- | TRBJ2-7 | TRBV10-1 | TGCGCCAGCAGTGAGTCAGGACAGGGCGGGGGTCTGGACGAGCAGTACTTC | CASSESGQGGGLDEQYF
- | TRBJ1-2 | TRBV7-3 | TGTGCCAGCAGCTTAAGCGCGACAGACTATGGCTACACCTTC | CASSLSATDYGYTF
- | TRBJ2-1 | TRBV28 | TGTGCCAGCAGTTTACGGGGAGAGGTAAGGAATGAGCAGTTCTTC | CASSLRGEVRNEQFF
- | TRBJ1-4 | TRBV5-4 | TGTGCCAGCAGCTCGGACAGCCGCGCAACTAATGAAAAACTGTTTTTT | CASSSDSRATNEKLFF
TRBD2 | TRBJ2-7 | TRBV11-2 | TGTGCCAGCGGGGGGGATCGGGCGGGAGGCCGCGAGCAGTACTTC | CASGGDRAGGREQYF
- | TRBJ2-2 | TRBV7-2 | TGTGCCAGCACCTGGGCTGGGACAAGGAACACCGGGGAGCTGTTTTTT | CASTWAGTRNTGELFF
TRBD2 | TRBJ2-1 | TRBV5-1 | TGCGCCAGCAGCCCCGGACTAGCGGGAGTCAATGAGCAGTTCTTC | CASSPGLAGVNEQFF
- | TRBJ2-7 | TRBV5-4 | TGTGCCAGCAGCCCCGACGCAGGGATTTTGTACGAGCAGTACTTC | CASSPDAGILYEQYF
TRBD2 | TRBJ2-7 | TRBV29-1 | TGCAGCGTCGCGGGACTAGCATCGCACGAGCAGTACTTC | CSVAGLASHEQYF
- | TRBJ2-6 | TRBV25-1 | TGTGCCAGCAGTGACCCAGGTACGGCCAACGTCCTGACTTTC | CASSDPGTANVLTF
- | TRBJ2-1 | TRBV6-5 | TGTGCCAGCAGTTTGGGCGGGTCCTACAATGAGCAGTTCTTC | CASSLGGSYNEQFF
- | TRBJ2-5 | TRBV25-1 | TGTGCCAGCAGTGAACAAGGGGGGGAGGGCCCCCAGGAGACCCAGTACTTC | CASSEQGGEGPQETQYF
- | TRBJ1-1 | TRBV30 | TGTGCCTGGAGTCCTAGGACAGAAGAAGCTTTCTTT | CAWSPRTEEAFF
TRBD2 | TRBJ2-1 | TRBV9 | TGTGCCAGCAGCGTAAGCGTCGACGGCGGGAGTAGGGGTGAGCAGTTCTTC | CASSVSVDGGSRGEQFF
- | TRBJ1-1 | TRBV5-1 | TGCGCCAGCAGCTTGCGACAAGCGAACACTGAAGCTTTCTTT | CASSLRQANTEAFF
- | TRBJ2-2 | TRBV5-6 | TGTGCCAGCAGCTTGTGGCAGGTGAACACCGGGGAGCTGTTTTTT | CASSLWQVNTGELFF
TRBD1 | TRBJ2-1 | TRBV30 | TGTGCCTGGAGTTCTTTGACAGGGGGCAATGAGCAGTTCTTC | CAWSSLTGGNEQFF
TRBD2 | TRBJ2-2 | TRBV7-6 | TGTGCCAGCAGCCCCGAGGGGAGCGGGGGACTTGTCGGGGAGCTGTTTTTT | CASSPEGSGGLVGELFF
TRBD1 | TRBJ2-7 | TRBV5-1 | TGCGCCAGCAGCTTGCGCCCGGGACAGGGGTACGAGCAGTACTTC | CASSLRPGQGYEQYF
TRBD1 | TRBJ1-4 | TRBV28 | TGTGCCAGCAGTAAGACAGGGCTTTCGCCTGAAAAACTGTTTTTT | CASSKTGLSPEKLFF
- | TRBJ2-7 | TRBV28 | TGTGCCAGCAGAGCCGGGACCTACGAGCAGTACTTC | CASRAGTYEQYF
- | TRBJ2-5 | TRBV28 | TGTGCCAGCAGTTTAGGGGGGAGTTACGGGACGAAGACCCAGTACTTC | CASSLGGSYGTKTQYF
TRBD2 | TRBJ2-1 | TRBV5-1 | TGCGCCAGCAGCCCCGGGACTAGCGGTTACAATGAGCAGTTCTTC | CASSPGTSGYNEQFF
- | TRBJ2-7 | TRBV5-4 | TGTGCCAGCAGCTCCAGGGTAGGATCCTACGAGCAGTACTTC | CASSSRVGSYEQYF
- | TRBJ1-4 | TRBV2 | TGTGCCAGCAGTTCCCAGGGCTGGATGGAAAAACTGTTTTTT | CASSSQGWMEKLFF
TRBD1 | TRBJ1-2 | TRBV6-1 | TGTGCCAGCAGTGAATGGGGACAGGGGAAGAACTATGGCTACACCTTC | CASSEWGQGKNYGYTF
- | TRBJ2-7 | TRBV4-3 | TGCGCCAGCAGCCAAGATAATGGGCAGCAGTACGAGCAGTACTTC | CASSQDNGQQYEQYF
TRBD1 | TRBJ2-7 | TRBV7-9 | TGTGCCAGCAGCGGTTGGACAGGGTCCTACGAGCAGTACTTC | CASSGWTGSYEQYF
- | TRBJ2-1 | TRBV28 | TGTGCCAGCAGTTTTCGGCAGGTTGGGTATCGGAATGAGCAGTTCTTC | CASSFRQVGYRNEQFF
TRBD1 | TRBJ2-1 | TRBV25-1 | TGTGCCAGCACCGAGGGCCAGGGGGTTTACAATGAGCAGTTCTTC | CASTEGQGVYNEQFF
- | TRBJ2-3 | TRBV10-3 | TGTGCCATCACTGGGCAGTCAGATACGCAGTATTTT | CAITGQSDTQYF
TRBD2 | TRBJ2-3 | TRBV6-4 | TGTGCCAGAGGGCCAATAGCGGGAGCGGAATTAGGCACAGATACGCAGTATTTT | CARGPIAGAELGTDTQYF
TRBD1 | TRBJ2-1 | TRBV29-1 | TGCAGCGTTGAACCGGGACAGGGGCCTCCGCGGTACAATGAGCAGTTCTTC | CSVEPGQGPPRYNEQFF
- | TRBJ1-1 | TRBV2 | TGTGCCAGCAGCTTAAAAAGGGGGAAGGGCACTGAAGCTTTCTTT | CASSLKRGKGTEAFF